This T cell receptor beta chain is drawn from a study of T cell repertoires in cytomegalovirus infection (dated by TCRdb to 2018 to 2020). At the level of the whole study: Peptide stimulations targeted recently identified HLA-C-restricted CMV epitopes, whose presentation resists viral immunomodulation, together with well-studied HLA-B-restricted epitopes. The HLA type of each donor mattered for the analysis, because public TCR beta signatures pointed to carriage of CMV infection along with the matching HLA type.

On the study overall, not on this receptor specifically: The ex vivo response was dominated by HLA-C-restricted CMV-specific TCR beta clonotypes, which also provided the single most frequent clonotype in two of eight donors. Carriers of CMV infection plus the relevant HLA type were discriminated by the cumulative frequency of public TCR beta family members in the study cohort and in an independent approximately 350-donor cohort.

The sample's treatment or condition label, decoded: in vitro stimulation with specific CMV peptide epitopes to enrich CMV-specific T cells. This clonotype was recorded many times. This clone's antigen is unknown. No base quality information exists; no much larger clone differs at one position. TCRdb shows the sequencer as Illumina HiSeq 1500. The raw public reads went through TCRdb reprocessing: fastp at Q25, MiXCR clone calling, in-frame beta chains kept. CDR3 protein sequences are deduplicated, and each keeps its most common genes and DNA. This sample comprises a few hundred thousand distinct CDR3 sequences, more than 20% of them detected only once. The ten largest account for 13% of the sample. The sequencing used cultured PBMCs, collected from culture after CMV antigen stimulation. The source of this sequence is a human donor in good health (CMV status not recorded). Some clones in this sample may be carry-over from other donors' samples.

The DNA sequence reads TGTGCCAGTAGTATTCGCCCTCACGCCGTACCCTACGAGCAGTACTTC. This is translated as CASSIRPHAVPYEQYF. The chain employs TRBV19 and TRBJ2-7; no D gene call is confident. Between the V and J ends, shortened by 3 bases and 2 bases respectively, the junction contains 17 bases. From its cysteine to its phenylalanine, the CDR3 spans 16 amino acids. Of the read, only the CDR3 DNA is kept; its 48 bases are in frame from base 1. CDR1 and CDR2 are read off the germline V gene (reference sequence) as LNHDA and SQIVND.